What follows are 27 T cell receptor beta chains derived from one specimen sequenced in a study of T cells in Graves' hyperthyroidism and ophthalmopathy. TCR beta CDR3 region amplification was performed from RNA transcripts. A set of HTBI primers served as the primers for a first-round RT-PCR of the TCR CDR3. MiXCR was run by TCRdb on the multiplex PCR reads, yielding one entry per CDR3 protein. The sample has hundreds of thousands of distinct CDR3 sequences, less than 30% seen once. Material: blood. Receptors were obtained from a man aged 40-50 years with Graves' hyperthyroidism that later progressed to Graves' ophthalmopathy.

This clonotype occurred many times. J is TRBJ1-2 and V is TRBV10-3; D remains unclear. CDR1 is ENHRY, CDR2 SYGVKD, per germline. Trimming took off 0 bases at V and 4 bases at J, with 9 bases between the two ends. This CDR3 contains 14 residues. The CDR3 coding sequence is TGTGCCATCAGTGAGTCGATTAGTTTCTATGGCTACACCTTC. Encoded protein: CAISESISFYGYTF.

The chain recombines TRBV18 with TRBJ2-1; D is perhaps TRBD2 (5 bases). V lost 0 bases, J lost 0 bases, and 12 bases lay in between. The CDR3 runs to 17 residues. CDR1 is KGHSH and CDR2 is LQKENI in the germline V gene. CDR3 sequence: CASSPPWTGSSYNEQFF. In DNA form, the CDR3 reads TGTGCCAGCTCACCACCGTGGACGGGGAGCTCCTACAATGAGCAGTTCTTC.

This clonotype was recorded at least ten times. The rearrangement joins TRBV24-1 to TRBJ2-7; 12 bases are a match to TRBD1. The ends lost 2 bases at V and 7 bases at J; junction bases unmatched: 5. Germline values: CDR1 KGHDR, CDR2 SFDVKD. The CDR3 loop spans 15 amino acids. For the CDR3, the DNA is TGTGCCACCAGTGATTCGGGACAGGGGGCCCGTGAGCAGTACTTC. Its translation is CATSDSGQGAREQYF.

This clonotype was seen ten or more times. The chain has TRBV12-3 or TRBV12-4 and TRBJ2-2; 8 bases match TRBD2. With 7 bases clipped from V and 4 bases from J, the junction kept 8 bases outside the gene matches. The CDR3 sequence is 15 residues long. The CDR3 reads CASTTSGSFTGELFF. Written as DNA, the CDR3 is TGTGCCAGCACCACAAGCGGGAGTTTCACCGGGGAGCTGTTTTTT.

In this sample, this clonotype turned up many times. V and J are TRBV7-9 and TRBJ1-2, with 8 bases that match TRBD1. The CDR3 loop spans 14 amino acids. Germline CDR1 SEHNR, CDR2 FQNEAQ (reference sequence). V was pared by 5 bases and J by 2 bases, with 4 bases of the junction left unmatched. The CDR3 DNA is TGTGCCAGCAGCCAGGGACAGGCGAACTATGGCTACACCTTC. Translation: CASSQGQANYGYTF.

Concerning this clonotype: A much more abundant neighbour one base away suggests this may be a read error. The genes are TRBV20-1 and TRBJ2-7; weak D call: TRBD2 (6 bases). V lost 0 bases, J lost 3 bases, and 9 bases lay in between. The CDR3 contains 13 residues. Germline V gene sequence: CDR1 DFQATT, CDR2 SNEGSKA (reference sequence). The CDR3 sequence: CSARDPSVYEQYF. The CDR3 DNA sequence: TGCAGTGCTAGAGATCCTAGCGTCTACGAGCAGTACTTC.

The V and J genes are TRBV6-2 or TRBV6-3 and TRBJ1-1; no clear D gene. Trimming stripped 7 bases from V and 0 bases from J, with 18 bases between. The CDR3 has 16 amino acids. The germline V gene has CDR1 MNHEY and CDR2 SVGEGT. For the CDR3, the DNA is TGTGCCAGCAACAATCTAGGAGGGTCGGTGAACACTGAAGCTTTCTTT. Its protein product is CASNNLGGSVNTEAFF.

At least ten counts were recorded for this clonotype. CDR3 region: CASSLSAEQYF. DNA for the CDR3: TGTGCCAGCAGCTTATCGGCTGAGCAGTACTTC. J is TRBJ2-7 and V is TRBV11-3; no firm D call. The CDR3 has 11 amino acids. Trimming stripped 2 bases from V and 7 bases from J, with 6 bases between. Germline assignment: CDR1 SGHNT and CDR2 YENEEA.

The chain has TRBV7-9 and TRBJ2-5; 8 bases line up with TRBD2. The CDR3 is 15 residues long. Germline CDR1 and CDR2: SEHNR and FQNEAQ (reference sequence). The junction had 10 bases not matched to a gene; V was cut back by 4 bases and J by 6 bases. The CDR3 reads CASSSGGGVLQTQYF. CDR3 bases: TGTGCCAGCAGCTCCGGGGGGGGGGTCTTACAGACCCAGTACTTC.

V gene TRBV7-2 combines with J gene TRBJ2-7; 8 positions match TRBD1. After removal of 5 bases from V and 6 bases from J, the junction contained 9 bases not matched to a gene. The germline V gene encodes CDR1 SGHTA and CDR2 FQGNSA. This CDR3 spans 14 amino acids. The DNA of the CDR3 is TGTGCCAGCAGCCCCACCCGGACAGGGATCGAGCAGTACTTC. The encoded protein is CASSPTRTGIEQYF.

This clonotype came up many times. The genes are TRBV28 and TRBJ2-5, with 9 bases fitting TRBD2. Germline V gene data show CDR1 as MDHEN and CDR2 as SYDVKM. This CDR3 spans 17 amino acids. J lost 0 bases, V lost 6 bases, and 11 bases had no gene match. CDR3 loop: CASSRRTSGPYQETQYF. The DNA for the CDR3 is TGTGCCAGCAGCCGACGCACTAGCGGGCCGTACCAAGAGACCCAGTACTTC.

This clonotype appeared a few times. The chain links TRBV19 to TRBJ1-5; D perhaps matches TRBD1 (6 bases). V lost 8 bases and J 8 bases, leaving 16 bases between the germline ends. Looked up from germline, CDR1 is LNHDA and CDR2 is SQIVND (reference sequence). The CDR3 loop spans 13 amino acids. CDR3 bases: TGTGCCAGTTCTCAGGGGAGAATGGAGCCCCAGCATTTT. Its protein is CASSQGRMEPQHF.

There are many counts of this clonotype. The chain is built from TRBV2 and TRBJ2-4; 14 bases map to TRBD2. This CDR3 contains 17 residues. J was trimmed by 1 base and V by 6 bases; bases with no gene match: 5. CDR1 and CDR2 from the germline V gene are SNHLY and FYNNEI. CDR3 in DNA: TGTGCCAGCAGGGGGACTAGCGGGAGTTGGGCCAAAAACATTCAGTACTTC. Encoded protein: CASRGTSGSWAKNIQYF.

The chain has TRBV6-5 and TRBJ2-2; TRBD2 matches 7 bases. Trimming at V came to 7 bases and at J to 7 bases, leaving 9 bases not matched to a gene. The germline V gene has CDR1 MNHEY and CDR2 SVGAGI. The CDR3 is 14 residues long. The CDR3 loop reads CASTSPTGGGELFF. The CDR3, as DNA: TGTGCCAGCACTTCCCCTACGGGAGGCGGGGAGCTGTTTTTT.

The gene calls are TRBV6-1 and TRBJ1-1; D not resolved. V was trimmed by 7 bases and J by 4 bases, leaving 16 bases between them. In germline, CDR1 is MNHNS, CDR2 SASEGT. The CDR3 has 14 amino acids. The CDR3 nucleotides are TGTGCCAGCACAATAGTAGGGAAGGCCACTGAAGCTTTCTTT. Amino acid sequence: CASTIVGKATEAFF.

The table lists this clonotype with many counts. The CDR3 here is CASSIQGGSYEQYF. The CDR3, as DNA: TGTGCCAGCAGTATACAGGGGGGTAGCTACGAGCAGTACTTC. This chain connects TRBV28 to TRBJ2-7; 8 nucleotides agree with TRBD1. The CDR3 has 14 residues. Per the germline V gene, CDR1 is MDHEN and CDR2 is SYDVKM. The ends lost 5 bases at V and 3 bases at J; junction bases unmatched: 6.

Many counts were recorded for this clonotype. The chain has TRBV20-1 and TRBJ2-4; possibly TRBD2 for D (5 bases). Trimming took off 0 bases at V and 0 bases at J, with 21 bases between the two ends. Germline CDR1 and CDR2: DFQATT and SNEGSKA (reference sequence). CDR3 length: 19 amino acids. The DNA for the CDR3 is TGCAGTGCTAGAGATTCCCCAGGACTCGTGACCTTAGCCAAAAACATTCAGTACTTC. The encoded protein is CSARDSPGLVTLAKNIQYF.

The chain uses TRBV12-3 or TRBV12-4 and TRBJ2-2; 8 bases line up with TRBD2. The CDR3 runs to 15 residues. V was pared by 6 bases and J by 4 bases, with 7 bases of the junction left unmatched. The CDR3 spells CASRESGSGTGELFF. For the CDR3, the DNA is TGTGCCAGCAGAGAAAGCGGGAGCGGCACCGGGGAGCTGTTTTTT.

This clonotype has at least ten counts. The gene calls are TRBV19 and TRBJ1-5; 10 bases are shared with TRBD1. The V and J ends lost 8 bases and 7 bases, in that order; junction bases with no gene match: 14. The CDR3 has 16 residues. CDR1 and CDR2 (germline): LNHDA, SQIVND (reference sequence). This CDR3 is CASAPPGQGSRQPQHF. As DNA, the CDR3 is TGTGCCAGTGCACCGCCGGGACAGGGGAGTCGACAGCCCCAGCATTTT.

V and J are TRBV7-8 and TRBJ1-1; D is perhaps TRBD1 (5 bases). The CDR3 sequence is 14 residues long. Trimming pared 0 bases from V and 4 bases from J, leaving 9 bases between. Germline CDR1 SGHVS, CDR2 FQNEAQ. The CDR3, as DNA: TGTGCCAGCAGCTTAGCTGATGGGGCCACTGAAGCTTTCTTT. Translated: CASSLADGATEAFF.

This clonotype was found many times. This chain links TRBV27 with TRBJ1-5; the D is unclear. The V gene's germline CDR1 is MNHEY and CDR2 SMNVEV (reference sequence). The CDR3 spans 12 residues. Trimming took 7 bases from V and 10 from J, leaving 14 bases between them. The CDR3 nucleotides read TGTGCCAGCAAACCACGGGAGGGCCCCCAGCATTTT. Amino acids: CASKPREGPQHF.

This rearrangement joins TRBV19 to TRBJ1-5; TRBD1 matches at 9 bases. CDR1 and CDR2 from the germline V gene are LNHDA and SQIVND (reference sequence). The CDR3 is 15 amino acids. V lost 7 bases to trimming and J lost 1 base; unmatched junction nucleotides: 5. The DNA of the CDR3 is TGTGCCAGTATCTCGGACAGGGGAAGCAATCAGCCCCAGCATTTT. It yields the protein CASISDRGSNQPQHF.

The table lists this clonotype with many counts. The chain couples TRBV19 to TRBJ1-6; tentative D call: TRBD1 (5 bases). CDR3 size: 15 residues. In germline, CDR1 is LNHDA, CDR2 SQIVND (reference sequence). Trimming took off 3 bases at V and 7 bases at J, with 13 bases between the two ends. The CDR3: CASSMGQPGNSPLHF. The CDR3 coding sequence is TGTGCCAGTAGTATGGGGCAGCCGGGGAATTCACCCCTCCACTTT.

This clonotype has only a few counts. The chain recombines TRBV3-1 with TRBJ2-7, with unresolved D. V was cut by 3 bases and J by 0 bases, with 9 bases left in between. Germline CDR1 and CDR2: LGHDT and YNNKEL (reference sequence). The CDR3 runs 14 residues. CDR3 sequence (DNA): TGTGCCAGCAGCCACCCGACATACTCCTACGAGCAGTACTTC. It specifies CASSHPTYSYEQYF.

V gene TRBV10-1 combines with J gene TRBJ2-7, with TRBD2 matching over 9 bases. J was trimmed by 5 bases and V by 3 bases; bases with no gene match: 5. The germline V gene has CDR1 WNHNN and CDR2 SYGVQD (reference sequence). The CDR3 sequence is 14 residues long. In DNA form, the CDR3 reads TGCGCCAGCAGTGACGGCGGGAGGGCCAACGAGCAGTACTTC. Residues: CASSDGGRANEQYF.

This clonotype was detected a few times. This chain uses TRBV7-2 with TRBJ2-7, with TRBD2 identical over 8 bases. Germline CDR1 reads SGHTA; CDR2 reads FQGNSA. The CDR3 consists of 15 residues. V gave up 1 base and J gave up 2 bases; unmatched junction bases: 4. CDR3 DNA: TGTGCCAGCAGCTTAGTAGCGGGACCCACCTACGAGCAGTACTTC. As protein: CASSLVAGPTYEQYF. Using reference TRBV7-2 and TRBJ2-7 for the parts outside the CDR3, the full variable domain is GAGVSQSPSNKVTEKGKDVELRCDPISGHTALYWYRQSLGQGLEFLIYFQGNSAPDKSGLPSDRFSAERTGGSVSTLTIQRTQQEDSAVYLCASSLVAGPTYEQYFGPGTRLTVT.

The table lists this clonotype with many counts. The rearrangement joins TRBV15 to TRBJ1-1; D is ambiguous. The germline CDR1 and CDR2 sequences are LNHNV and YYDKDF (reference sequence). The ends were cut back, 0 bases at V and 8 bases at J, with 7 bases in the middle. CDR3 length equals 12 residues. The CDR3 sequence is CATSRDQDEAFF. The CDR3 DNA follows: TGTGCCACCAGCAGAGATCAAGACGAAGCTTTCTTT.